The 27 T cell receptor beta chains below come from one sample, sequenced in a study of early T cells in non-severe SARS-CoV-2 infection. TCRdb re-analysed the 5' RACE reads in MiXCR, keeping a single row per CDR3 protein. The repertoire holds 100,000 or so distinct CDR3 sequences, with 16% as singletons. The specimen comprised whole blood, sampled at baseline. Receptors originate from an adult who was a healthcare worker with PCR-confirmed SARS-CoV-2 infection or an uninfected control (not recorded which).

This clonotype was observed a few times. The chain uses TRBV7-6 and TRBJ2-3; D may be TRBD1 (6 bases). There are 12 residues in the CDR3. Germline CDR1 SGHVS, CDR2 FNYEAQ. CDR3 protein: CASSGVHDTQYF. The DNA of the CDR3 is TGTGCATCCTCAGGGGTTCATGATACGCAGTATTTT.

This clonotype was counted many times. J is TRBJ2-3 and V is TRBV12-3 or TRBV12-4; TRBD2 aligns across 12 bases. CDR3 length: 16 residues. V lost 5 bases and J lost 1; bases outside the gene matches: 4. This CDR3 reads CASSLRLAGGTDTQYF. The CDR3 DNA follows: TGTGCCAGCAGTCTCCGACTAGCGGGAGGCACAGATACGCAGTATTTT.

As for this clonotype: One base away lies a much larger clone, so this may be a sequencing read error. V usage is TRBV6-5 and J usage is TRBJ2-7; unclear D gene. Trimming stripped 2 bases from V and 6 bases from J, with 11 bases between. The CDR3 runs 13 residues. Germline assignment: CDR1 MNHEY and CDR2 SVGAGI. CDR3 loop: CASSYPEQAEQYF. CDR3 coding DNA: TGTGCCAGCAGTTACCCCGAACAAGCCGAGCAGTACTTC.

This clonotype occurred a few times. The chain combines TRBV20-1 with TRBJ1-5; no definite D call. The CDR3 has 12 amino acids. Trimming left V 4 bases short and J 7 bases short, with 11 bases between. Germline V gene sequence: CDR1 DFQATT, CDR2 SNEGSKA (reference sequence). The chain's CDR3 is CSAIVAGQPQHF. The CDR3, as DNA: TGCAGTGCTATTGTAGCGGGACAGCCCCAGCATTTT.

The chain couples TRBV3-1 to TRBJ2-1; D call uncertain. The CDR3 runs to 16 residues. Trimming took off 0 bases at V and 4 bases at J, with 13 bases between the two ends. The germline gives CDR1 LGHDT, CDR2 YNNKEL (reference sequence). The CDR3 bases are TGTGCCAGCAGCCAAGATCCAGACCCCCTTTACAATGAGCAGTTCTTC. It encodes CASSQDPDPLYNEQFF.

This clonotype was detected many times. The chain recombines TRBV20-1 with TRBJ2-7, with D possibly matching TRBD2 (6 bases). The CDR3 is made up of 12 amino acids. CDR1 is DFQATT, CDR2 SNEGSKA, per germline (reference sequence). DNA for the CDR3: TGCAGCCCCCGGAGGGATTCCCACGAGCAGTACTTC. This sequence encodes CSPRRDSHEQYF.

This clonotype was detected only a few times. The chain uses TRBV2 and TRBJ2-3; D possibly corresponds to TRBD1 (6 bases). The CDR3 has 14 amino acids. Looked up from germline, CDR1 is SNHLY and CDR2 is FYNNEI. V was cut by 6 bases and J by 0 bases, with 10 bases left in between. The CDR3 sequence is CASSVGASTDTQYF. The CDR3 nucleotides are TGTGCCAGCAGCGTGGGGGCTAGCACAGATACGCAGTATTTT.

This clonotype has more than one count but fewer than ten. The chain is built from TRBV7-8 and TRBJ2-7, with a tentative D call TRBD1 (8 bases). Trimming shortened V by 2 bases and J by 3 bases, and 11 bases separated the two germline ends. CDR3 length: 14 residues. Germline CDR1 SGHVS, CDR2 FQNEAQ. The CDR3 loop is CASSLNRGGYEQYF. DNA for the CDR3: TGTGCCAGCAGCTTAAACAGGGGGGGCTACGAGCAGTACTTC. The entire variable domain, with the rest obtained from reference TRBV7-8 and TRBJ2-7, is as follows: GAGVSQSPRYKVAKRGQDVALRCDPISGHVSLFWYQQALGQGPEFLTYFQNEAQLDKSGLPSDRFFAERPEGSVSTLKIQRTQQEDSAVYLCASSLNRGGYEQYFGPGTRLTVT.

This clonotype was seen more than once but under ten times. V usage is TRBV7-2 and J usage is TRBJ2-7; D gene unclear. Deletions cut 5 bases from V and 3 bases from J, with 11 bases between. Germline V CDR1 and CDR2: SGHTA, FQGNSA. CDR3 length: 13 residues. DNA of the CDR3: TGTGCCAGCAGCGAGACTCCGCTCTACGAGCAGTACTTC. Its translation is CASSETPLYEQYF.

This clonotype has just a few counts. V usage is TRBV4-3 and J usage is TRBJ2-7; D not certain. This CDR3 is 15 amino acids long. With 1 base removed from V and 3 bases from J, the gap between germline ends came to 13 bases. CDR1 is LGHNA and CDR2 is YSLEER in the germline V gene. CDR3 loop: CASSQAPRAIYEQYF. The CDR3 nucleotides read TGCGCCAGCAGCCAAGCCCCCCGGGCAATCTACGAGCAGTACTTC.

The V gene is TRBV18, the J gene TRBJ2-1, with 8 positions matching TRBD1. The V segment lost 7 bases and the J segment 6 bases; nucleotides outside the gene matches: 5. This CDR3 comprises 13 residues. Per the germline V gene, CDR1 is KGHSH and CDR2 is LQKENI. CDR3 amino acids: CASLVDRVNEQFF. Here the CDR3 DNA reads TGTGCCAGCTTAGTGGACAGGGTCAATGAGCAGTTCTTC.

This clonotype was seen a few times. The chain joins TRBV18 to TRBJ2-3; TRBD1 is a possible D gene (6 bases). Germline CDR1 and CDR2: KGHSH and LQKENI. V lost 3 bases and J lost 0, with 16 bases in between. The CDR3 has 17 amino acids. The CDR3 DNA reads as TGTGCCAGCTCACCCCCTCAGGGGCGTCCTAGCACAGATACGCAGTATTTT. Protein sequence: CASSPPQGRPSTDTQYF.

This chain connects TRBV7-2 to TRBJ2-2; D is ambiguous. This CDR3 has 14 residues. V dropped 1 base and J dropped 1 base, with 4 bases sitting between them. CDR1 and CDR2 from the germline V gene are SGHTA and FQGNSA. The DNA of the CDR3 is TGTGCCAGCAGCTTAGTATGGAACACCGGGGAGCTGTTTTTT. This gives the protein CASSLVWNTGELFF.

This clonotype was seen a handful of times. The gene calls are TRBV7-9 and TRBJ1-6; TRBD1 is a possible D gene (5 bases). Per the germline V gene, CDR1 is SEHNR and CDR2 is FQNEAQ (reference sequence). Trimming left V 2 bases short and J 7 bases short, with 15 bases between. CDR3 length: 16 residues. For the CDR3, the DNA is TGTGCCAGCAGCTTATTCCGGGGCCTGGGGAATTCACCCCTCCACTTT. Encoded protein: CASSLFRGLGNSPLHF.

This clonotype showed up just a few times. This sequence joins TRBV20-1 and TRBJ2-1; 13 bases line up with TRBD2. CDR1 is DFQATT, CDR2 SNEGSKA, per germline (reference sequence). The CDR3 has 14 residues. V shed 5 bases, J shed 6 bases, and the junction held 4 bases outside the gene matches. The chain's CDR3 is CSAQRTSGSNEQFF. The CDR3 DNA reads TGCAGTGCTCAAAGGACTAGCGGGAGCAATGAGCAGTTCTTC.

In this sample, this clonotype turned up a few times. The chain has TRBV19 and TRBJ2-4; tentatively, D is TRBD1 (7 bases). CDR1 LNHDA and CDR2 SQIVND come from the germline V gene (reference sequence). The CDR3 has 14 residues. The V and J ends lost 10 bases and 7 bases respectively, with 20 bases between them. Here the CDR3 reads CATSLEGAGNIQYF. The CDR3 DNA is TGTGCCACCTCCCTGGAGGGGGCCGGGAACATTCAGTACTTC.

This rearrangement joins TRBV4-1 to TRBJ1-5, with D hard to call. V was clipped by 4 bases and J by 0 bases, with 13 bases between them. This CDR3 is 16 amino acids long. Germline-derived CDR1 and CDR2 are MGHRA and YSYEKL. This chain's CDR3 is CASSPRTVYSNQPQHF. For the CDR3, the DNA is TGCGCCAGCAGCCCGCGGACTGTGTATAGCAATCAGCCCCAGCATTTT.

This clonotype appeared many times. The V call is TRBV6-2 or TRBV6-3, the J call TRBJ2-5; 9 bases agree with TRBD2. With V trimmed by 8 bases and J by 5 bases, 0 bases remained unmatched. CDR1 is MNHEY, CDR2 SVGEGT, per germline. The CDR3 has 11 residues. CDR3 coding DNA: TGTGCCAGCGCGGGAGGGGAGACCCAGTACTTC. Protein: CASAGGETQYF.

In its sample, this clonotype was seen a few times. V is TRBV11-2 and J is TRBJ2-7, with D unresolved. The germline V gene encodes CDR1 SGHAT and CDR2 FQNNGV. The CDR3 loop spans 12 amino acids. Trimming cost V 1 base and J 9 bases, with 10 bases left between them. In DNA, the CDR3 is TGTGCCAGCAGCTTAGGTGCGGTAGGGCAGTACTTC. It translates to CASSLGAVGQYF.

This clonotype was picked up many times. J is TRBJ1-6 and V is TRBV12-3 or TRBV12-4, with TRBD1 matching 7 bases. J gave up 8 bases and V 3 bases, and 4 bases lay outside the gene matches. CDR3 size: 14 residues. Here the CDR3 DNA reads TGTGCCAGCAGTTTGACAGGGCCCTATTCACCCCTCCACTTT. Translated, it gives CASSLTGPYSPLHF.

This clonotype was seen many times. The chain uses TRBV20-1 and TRBJ1-5; D is unclear. V was shortened by 3 bases and J by 0 bases, with 6 bases between the two germline ends. Germline CDR1 is DFQATT and CDR2 is SNEGSKA (reference sequence). The CDR3 totals 13 residues. CDR3 region: CSASSYSNQPQHF. CDR3 nucleotide sequence: TGCAGTGCTAGCTCATATAGCAATCAGCCCCAGCATTTT.

This clonotype appeared many times. The chain couples TRBV19 to TRBJ2-1, with a weak D call TRBD2 (6 bases). Germline V gene sequence: CDR1 LNHDA, CDR2 SQIVND (reference sequence). The CDR3 is made up of 15 amino acids. V was trimmed by 11 bases and J by 0 bases, leaving 17 bases between them. The CDR3 coding sequence is TGTGCCTGTGGGCGGGGACGTACCTCCTACAATGAGCAGTTCTTC. This gives the protein CACGRGRTSYNEQFF. Full variable domain (remainder filled in from reference TRBV19 and TRBJ2-1): DGGITQSPKYLFRKEGQNVTLSCEQNLNHDAMYWYRQDPGQGLRLIYYSQIVNDFQKGDIAEGYSVSREKKESFPLTVTSAQKNPTAFYLCACGRGRTSYNEQFFGPGTRLTVL.

This clonotype was seen repeatedly, ten times or more. V usage is TRBV4-1 and J usage is TRBJ2-1; perhaps TRBD2 as D (5 bases). CDR1 and CDR2 (germline): MGHRA, YSYEKL. With 0 bases removed from V and 8 bases from J, the gap between germline ends came to 14 bases. The length of the CDR3 is 15 residues. Written as DNA, the CDR3 is TGCGCCAGCAGCCAAGATATAAGGCTAGCCCATGAGCAGTTCTTC. Amino acids: CASSQDIRLAHEQFF.

This clonotype appeared a few times. V gene TRBV10-2 combines with J gene TRBJ2-4; TRBD1 matches 7 bases. Germline V gene data show CDR1 as WSHSY and CDR2 as SAAADI. Losses at the gene ends were 2 bases for V and 0 bases for J; bases not matched to a gene: 4. The CDR3 runs 16 residues. CDR3 in amino acids: CASSEGDRLAKNIQYF. CDR3 DNA sequence: TGCGCCAGCAGTGAGGGGGACAGACTAGCCAAAAACATTCAGTACTTC.

This clonotype was recorded at least ten times. This CDR3 is missing its conserved last phenylalanine or tryptophan, likely due to a read error. No DNA is shown, since the ends of the CDR3 on it are uncertain; the CDR3 is the one TCRdb lists. This chain uses TRBV12-3 or TRBV12-4 with TRBJ2-7; TRBD2, the table's D call, lacks a check against the DNA. The CDR3 extends over 10 residues, inclusive of both ends. CDR3 protein: CASSWGLSLL.

This clonotype was detected many times. The chain carries TRBV20-1 and TRBJ2-1, with 9 bases aligning to TRBD2. CDR3 length: 15 amino acids. Germline CDR1 DFQATT, CDR2 SNEGSKA (reference sequence). With 0 bases clipped from V and 9 bases from J, the junction kept 9 bases outside the gene matches. CDR3 sequence (DNA): TGCAGTGCTAGAGATTCCCCAGCGGGAGGTTCTGAGCAGTTCTTC. Its protein product is CSARDSPAGGSEQFF.

The genes are TRBV2 and TRBJ2-7; 8 bases align to TRBD1. Trimming removed 6 bases from V and 2 bases from J; junction bases left unmatched: 6. Germline CDR1 reads SNHLY; CDR2 reads FYNNEI. The CDR3 has 14 amino acids. CDR3 DNA sequence: TGTGCCAGCAGCAAAGAACAGGGGGCCTACGAGCAGTACTTC. Its protein product is CASSKEQGAYEQYF. Full variable domain (outside the CDR3, taken from reference TRBV2 and TRBJ2-7): EPEVTQTPSHQVTQMGQEVILRCVPISNHLYFYWYRQILGQKVEFLVSFYNNEISEKSEIFDDQFSVERPDGSNFTLKIRSTKLEDSAMYFCASSKEQGAYEQYFGPGTRLTVT.